The present TCR beta chain was sequenced within a study of a mutant IDH1 vaccine in newly diagnosed glioma. About the research overall: Treated individuals were about 62% male and approximately 40% female, averaging approximately 40 years of age. Earlier care involved radiotherapy, temozolomide, or both, and the majority received both. At week 47 came visit V13, while visit V12 had come at week 35. Findings and caveats of the study: A vaccine-induced immune response developed in more than 85% of the patients.

Time point indicated: week 35, safety follow-up. The content of each vaccine dose was 300 ug of mutant IDH1 20-mer peptide, and topical imiquimod accompanied it. The table came from immunoSEQ multiplex PCR; TCRdb's copy has only in-frame clones and leaves some out. The table shows 50,000 to 70,000 clones, with around four fifths occurring only once. Points on this clone: Its specificity is not known.

The CDR3 totals 15 residues. Germline V gene data show CDR1 as MNHNS and CDR2 as SASEGT. V shed 4 bases and J shed 0 bases, with 12 bases lying between them. The sample in question was PBMCs, obtained from a glioma patient whose treatment included an IDH1 peptide vaccine. The clonotype originates from a young man with glioma. The V call is TRBV6-1, the J call TRBJ1-2; tentative D call: TRBD1 (5 bases). CDR3 DNA: TGTGCCAGCAGTGCGGTTGGGGGGGCTAACTATGGCTACACCTTC. Protein: CASSAVGGANYGYTF.